These 14 T cell receptor beta chains were sequenced from one sample in a study of blood T cell repertoires in COVID-19. Sequencing used immunoSEQ multiplex PCR; TCRdb keeps in-frame clones, though not all of them. Here the sample spans around 140,000 clones, 81% being singletons. The sequenced material came from peripheral blood. All receptors derive from a woman aged 60 to 75 with active or convalescent COVID-19.

The CDR3 here is CASSARARTGELFF. The CDR3 DNA sequence: TGTGCCAGCAGCGCGAGGGCAAGGACCGGGGAGCTGTTTTTT. The J gene is TRBJ2-2, the V gene TRBV9; TRBD2 is a possible D gene (5 bases). Germline CDR1 is SGDLS and CDR2 is YYNGEE. CDR3 length: 14 residues. Deletions cut 3 bases from V and 5 bases from J, with 11 bases between. The entire variable domain, with the rest obtained from reference TRBV9 and TRBJ2-2, is as follows: DSGVTQTPKHLITATGQRVTLRCSPRSGDLSVYWYQQSLDQGLQFLIQYYNGEERAKGNILERFSAQQFPDLHSELNLSSLELGDSALYFCASSARARTGELFFGEGSRLTVL.

DNA for the CDR3: TGTGCCAGCAGTTGGGACAGGGTGGACATTCAGTACTTC. It is translated as CASSWDRVDIQYF. V is TRBV6-2 or TRBV6-3 and J is TRBJ2-4; 9 nucleotides line up with TRBD1. CDR1 and CDR2 from the germline V gene are MNHEY and SVGEGT. Trimming cost V 4 bases and J 8 bases; bases outside gene matches: 3. The CDR3 runs 13 residues.

The chain joins TRBV11-1 to TRBJ2-7, with a possible D match to TRBD2 (6 bases). CDR1 and CDR2 (germline): SGHAT, FQDESV (reference sequence). The V gene lost 1 base and the J gene lost 6 bases, with 16 bases spanning the gap. The CDR3 totals 15 residues. The CDR3 reads CASSLGPGDDSEQYF. The CDR3 bases are TGTGCCAGCAGCTTAGGGCCGGGGGACGACAGCGAGCAGTACTTC.

The rearrangement links TRBV27 to TRBJ1-2; D is perhaps TRBD1 (5 bases). V gave up 10 bases and J gave up 4 bases, with 22 bases separating them. Germline loops: CDR1 MNHEY, CDR2 SMNVEV (reference sequence). CDR3 size: 15 residues. The CDR3 DNA reads as TGTGCCACCTCCGGTTGGGCCGGTGACAGCTATGGCTACACCTTC. This codes for CATSGWAGDSYGYTF.

The chain joins TRBV2 to TRBJ2-5; D ambiguous. Per germline, CDR1 SNHLY and CDR2 FYNNEI. The CDR3 totals 11 residues. The V and J ends lost 6 bases and 3 bases respectively, with 5 bases between them. Here the CDR3 reads CASRAEETQYF. CDR3 nucleotide sequence: TGTGCCAGCAGGGCGGAAGAGACCCAGTACTTC.

This sequence joins TRBV27 and TRBJ1-1; D call uncertain. This CDR3 has 14 amino acids. The V end lost 4 bases, the J end lost 0 bases, and 9 bases lay between the germline ends. Germline CDR1 reads MNHEY; CDR2 reads SMNVEV (reference sequence). The DNA of the CDR3 is TGTGCCAGCAGTTACAGCAACATGAACACTGAAGCTTTCTTT. Translated: CASSYSNMNTEAFF.

The rearrangement uses TRBV15 and TRBJ2-5; tentatively, D is TRBD1 (5 bases). The CDR3 has 13 residues. The V and J ends lost 1 base and 5 bases respectively, with 8 bases between them. Germline lookup yields CDR1 LNHNV and CDR2 YYDKDF (reference sequence). CDR3 residues: CATSRVPGETQYF. Here the CDR3 DNA reads TGTGCCACCAGCAGAGTGCCAGGGGAGACCCAGTACTTC.

The gene calls are TRBV9 and TRBJ2-5; D perhaps matches TRBD2 (7 bases). Trimming took off 0 bases at V and 5 bases at J, with 11 bases between the two ends. This CDR3 has 14 amino acids. Germline-derived CDR1 and CDR2 are SGDLS and YYNGEE. CDR3 bases: TGTGCCAGCAGCGTAGTCGGGGGGCGGGAGACCCAGTACTTC. This gives the protein CASSVVGGRETQYF.

This clone has a handful of counts. The CDR3 DNA is TGCGCCAGCAGCTTGGCCCCAACAGCGGGGCAAGAGACCCAGTACTTC. This codes for CASSLAPTAGQETQYF. The rearrangement uses TRBV5-1 and TRBJ2-5, with 7 bases fitting TRBD2. This CDR3 contains 16 residues. V shed 0 bases, J shed 2 bases, and the junction held 7 bases outside the gene matches. Looked up from germline, CDR1 is SGHRS and CDR2 is YFSETQ.

This chain connects TRBV6-5 to TRBJ2-7; perhaps TRBD2 as D (5 bases). CDR3 length: 13 residues. V dropped 7 bases and J dropped 6 bases, with 16 bases sitting between them. CDR1 is MNHEY and CDR2 is SVGAGI in the germline V gene. As DNA, the CDR3 is TGTGCCAGCACGGCCATACTAGGAGGCGAGCAGTACTTC. Protein sequence: CASTAILGGEQYF.

This clone was picked up a small number of times. The rearrangement links TRBV7-8 to TRBJ1-1; 10 bases line up with TRBD1. Germline values: CDR1 SGHVS, CDR2 FQNEAQ. Unmatched junction bases numbered 4, after V lost 10 bases and J lost 2 bases. The CDR3 sequence is 13 residues long. Here the CDR3 reads CATGDRGNTEAFF. As DNA, the CDR3 is TGTGCCACCGGGGACAGGGGTAACACTGAAGCTTTCTTT.

The chain joins TRBV24-1 to TRBJ1-4; 7 bases match TRBD1. Unmatched junction bases numbered 23, after V lost 9 bases and J lost 8 bases. The CDR3 is made up of 18 amino acids. CDR1 is KGHDR, CDR2 SFDVKD, per germline. Here the CDR3 reads CATRLRRGRLSVLEKLFF. DNA of the CDR3: TGTGCCACCCGGCTAAGGAGGGGGCGGCTATCGGTCTTGGAAAAACTGTTTTTT.

This clone was seen once. The chain uses TRBV27 and TRBJ1-5; D is uncertain. From germline, CDR1 is MNHEY and CDR2 SMNVEV (reference sequence). This CDR3 has 18 residues. V lost 2 bases to trimming and J lost 0 bases, with 17 bases between them. The chain's CDR3 is CASSLEGPDLYSNQPQHF. The CDR3 nucleotides are TGTGCCAGCAGTTTAGAGGGCCCGGACTTATATAGCAATCAGCCCCAGCATTTT.

This rearrangement joins TRBV4-2 to TRBJ1-1; D call uncertain. Germline V lookup: CDR1 LGHNA, CDR2 YNFKEQ. V dropped 1 base and J dropped 1 base, with 4 bases sitting between them. The CDR3 is 13 amino acids. The CDR3 here is CASSQARNTEAFF. DNA of the CDR3: TGTGCCAGCAGCCAAGCCAGGAACACTGAAGCTTTCTTT.